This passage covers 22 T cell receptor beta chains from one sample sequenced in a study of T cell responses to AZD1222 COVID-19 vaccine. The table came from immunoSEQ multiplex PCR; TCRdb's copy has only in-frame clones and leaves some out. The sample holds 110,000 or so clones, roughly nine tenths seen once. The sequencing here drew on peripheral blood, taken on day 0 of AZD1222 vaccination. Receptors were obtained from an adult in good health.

Here the CDR3 DNA reads TGCGCCAGCAGCCACCGACTAGCGGAAGAGACCCAGTACTTC. Its protein is CASSHRLAEETQYF. This chain uses TRBV4-1 with TRBJ2-5, with 9 bases lining up with TRBD2. The CDR3 has 14 residues. V lost 3 bases to trimming and J lost 3 bases; unmatched junction nucleotides: 2. Germline values: CDR1 MGHRA, CDR2 YSYEKL.

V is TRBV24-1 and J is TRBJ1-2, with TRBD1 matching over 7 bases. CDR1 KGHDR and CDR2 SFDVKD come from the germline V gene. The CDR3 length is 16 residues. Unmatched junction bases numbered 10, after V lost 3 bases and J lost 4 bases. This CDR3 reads CATSDTTRQGSYGYTF. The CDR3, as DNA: TGTGCCACCAGTGATACCACTCGACAGGGAAGCTATGGCTACACCTTC.

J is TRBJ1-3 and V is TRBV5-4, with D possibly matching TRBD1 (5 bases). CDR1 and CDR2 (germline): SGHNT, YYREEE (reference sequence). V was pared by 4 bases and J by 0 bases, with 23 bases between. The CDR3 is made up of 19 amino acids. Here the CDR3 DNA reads TGTGCCAGCAGCGGGGGTCTTCACCGGACACCTAGCTCTGGAAACACCATATATTTT. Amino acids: CASSGGLHRTPSSGNTIYF.

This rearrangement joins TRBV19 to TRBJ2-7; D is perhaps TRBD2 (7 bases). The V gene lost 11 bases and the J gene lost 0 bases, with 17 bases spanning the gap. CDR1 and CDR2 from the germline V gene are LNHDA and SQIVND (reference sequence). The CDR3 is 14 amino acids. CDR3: CAVRGGRSSYEQYF. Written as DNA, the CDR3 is TGTGCCGTTAGGGGGGGACGGAGCTCCTACGAGCAGTACTTC.

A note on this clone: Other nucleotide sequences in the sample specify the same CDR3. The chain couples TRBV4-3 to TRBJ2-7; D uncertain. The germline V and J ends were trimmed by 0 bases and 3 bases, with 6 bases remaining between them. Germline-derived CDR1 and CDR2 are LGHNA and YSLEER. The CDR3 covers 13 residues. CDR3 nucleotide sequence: TGCGCCAGCAGCCAAGAACGCGGCTACGAGCAGTACTTC. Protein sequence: CASSQERGYEQYF.

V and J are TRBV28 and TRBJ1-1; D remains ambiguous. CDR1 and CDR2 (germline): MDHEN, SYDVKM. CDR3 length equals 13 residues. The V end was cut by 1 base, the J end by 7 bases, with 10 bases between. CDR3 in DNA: TGTGCCAGCAGTTTATCATTAGGGAGTGAAGCTTTCTTT. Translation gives CASSLSLGSEAFF.

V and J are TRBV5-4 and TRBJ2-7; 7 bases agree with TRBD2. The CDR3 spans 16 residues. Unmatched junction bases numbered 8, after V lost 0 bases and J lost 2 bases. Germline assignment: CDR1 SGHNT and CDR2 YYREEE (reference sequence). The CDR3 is CASSLDRDYIPYEQYF. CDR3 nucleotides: TGTGCCAGCAGCTTGGACCGGGACTACATTCCCTACGAGCAGTACTTC.

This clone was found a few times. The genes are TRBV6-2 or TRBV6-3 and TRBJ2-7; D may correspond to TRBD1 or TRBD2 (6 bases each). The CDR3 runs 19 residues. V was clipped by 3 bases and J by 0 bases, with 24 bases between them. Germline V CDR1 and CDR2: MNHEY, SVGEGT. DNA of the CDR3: TGTGCCAGCAGTTATCGCCTCCGGGGGCAGCAGTTTAGCTCCTACGAGCAGTACTTC. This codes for CASSYRLRGQQFSSYEQYF.

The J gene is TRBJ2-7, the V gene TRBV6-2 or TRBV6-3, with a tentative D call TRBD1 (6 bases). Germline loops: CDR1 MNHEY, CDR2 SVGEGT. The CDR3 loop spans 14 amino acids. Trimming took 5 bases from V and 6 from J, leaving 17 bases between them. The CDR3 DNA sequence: TGTGCCAGCAGTGCCCTAGGGGGAGCGGCCGAGCAGTACTTC. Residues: CASSALGGAAEQYF.

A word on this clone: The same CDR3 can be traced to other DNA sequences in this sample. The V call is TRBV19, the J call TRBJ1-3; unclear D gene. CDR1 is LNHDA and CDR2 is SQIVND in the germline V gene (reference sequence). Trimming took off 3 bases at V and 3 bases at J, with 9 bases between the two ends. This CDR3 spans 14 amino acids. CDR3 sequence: CASSIQGGGNTIYF. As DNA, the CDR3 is TGTGCCAGTAGTATCCAAGGCGGTGGAAACACCATATATTTT.

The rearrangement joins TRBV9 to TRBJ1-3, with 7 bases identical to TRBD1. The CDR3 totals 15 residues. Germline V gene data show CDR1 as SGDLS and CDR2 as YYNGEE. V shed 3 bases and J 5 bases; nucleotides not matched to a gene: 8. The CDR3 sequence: CASSAGGQDRNTIYF. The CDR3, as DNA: TGTGCCAGCAGCGCAGGCGGACAGGACCGAAACACCATATATTTT.

CDR3 in DNA: TGTGCCAGCAGCCAGGGCCTTGGGGGGGCCAACGTCCTGACTTTC. Amino acid sequence: CASSQGLGGANVLTF. The chain couples TRBV11-3 to TRBJ2-6; tentatively, D is TRBD1 (5 bases). The length of the CDR3 is 15 residues. Germline V gene sequence: CDR1 SGHNT, CDR2 YENEEA. The V and J ends lost 5 bases and 4 bases respectively, with 12 bases between them.

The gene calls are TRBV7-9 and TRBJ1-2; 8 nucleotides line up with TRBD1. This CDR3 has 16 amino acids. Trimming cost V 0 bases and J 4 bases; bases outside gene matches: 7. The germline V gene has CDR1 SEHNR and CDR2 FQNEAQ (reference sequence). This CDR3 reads CASSLAIQGGGYGYTF. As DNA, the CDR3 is TGTGCCAGCAGCTTAGCCATACAGGGGGGAGGCTATGGCTACACCTTC.

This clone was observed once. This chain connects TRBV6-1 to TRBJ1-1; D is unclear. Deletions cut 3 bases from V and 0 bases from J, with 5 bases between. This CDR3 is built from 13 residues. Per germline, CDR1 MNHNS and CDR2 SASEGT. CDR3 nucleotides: TGTGCCAGCAGTGAGAACATGAACACTGAAGCTTTCTTT. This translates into CASSENMNTEAFF.

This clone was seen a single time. CDR3 bases: TGCGCCAGCAGCTTGGGCCCCACGGGCGGGGAGACAGATACGCAGTATTTT. It encodes CASSLGPTGGETDTQYF. The chain is built from TRBV5-1 and TRBJ2-3; perhaps TRBD2 as D (6 bases). The CDR3 consists of 17 residues. Looked up from germline, CDR1 is SGHRS and CDR2 is YFSETQ. Trimming pared 0 bases from V and 3 bases from J, leaving 17 bases between. The full variable domain, its missing parts supplied by reference TRBV5-1 and TRBJ2-3, is KAGVTQTPRYLIKTRGQQVTLSCSPISGHRSVSWYQQTPGQGLQFLFEYFSETQRNKGNFPGRFSGRQFSNSRSEMNVSTLELGDSALYLCASSLGPTGGETDTQYFGPGTRLTVL.

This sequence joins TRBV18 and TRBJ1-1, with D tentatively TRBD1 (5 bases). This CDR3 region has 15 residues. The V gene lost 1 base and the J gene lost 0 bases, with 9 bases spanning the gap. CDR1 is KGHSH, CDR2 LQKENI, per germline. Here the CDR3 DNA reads TGTGCCAGCTCACCACTCGACAGCTTGAACACTGAAGCTTTCTTT. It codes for CASSPLDSLNTEAFF.

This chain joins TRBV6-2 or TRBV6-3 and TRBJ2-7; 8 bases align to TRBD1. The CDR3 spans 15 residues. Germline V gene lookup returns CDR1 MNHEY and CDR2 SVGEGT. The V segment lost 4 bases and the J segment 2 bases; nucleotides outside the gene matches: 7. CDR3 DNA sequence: TGTGCCAGCAGTTCAGACAGGGGATTCCCCTACGAGCAGTACTTC. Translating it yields CASSSDRGFPYEQYF.

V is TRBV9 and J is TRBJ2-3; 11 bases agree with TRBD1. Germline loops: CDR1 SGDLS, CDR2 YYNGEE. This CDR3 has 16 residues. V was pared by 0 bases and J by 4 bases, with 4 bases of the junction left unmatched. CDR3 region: CASSVVGTGGPDTQYF. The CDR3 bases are TGTGCCAGCAGCGTAGTAGGGACAGGGGGACCAGATACGCAGTATTTT.

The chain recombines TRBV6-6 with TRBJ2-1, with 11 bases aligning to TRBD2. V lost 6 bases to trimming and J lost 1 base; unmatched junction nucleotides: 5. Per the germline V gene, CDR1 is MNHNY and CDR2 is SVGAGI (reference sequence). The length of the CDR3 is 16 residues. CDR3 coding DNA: TGTGCCAGCAGACACACTAGCGGGGGTTCCTACAATGAGCAGTTCTTC. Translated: CASRHTSGGSYNEQFF.

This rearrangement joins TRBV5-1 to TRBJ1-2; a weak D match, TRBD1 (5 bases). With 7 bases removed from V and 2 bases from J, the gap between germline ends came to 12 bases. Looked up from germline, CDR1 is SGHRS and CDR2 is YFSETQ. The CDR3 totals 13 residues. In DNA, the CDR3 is TGCGCCAGCGCACCCGGGGGGAACTATGGCTACACCTTC. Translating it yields CASAPGGNYGYTF.

The CDR3 loop is CASRGTPYEQYF. The CDR3 nucleotides read TGTGCCAGCAGAGGGACCCCCTACGAGCAGTACTTC. V is TRBV2 and J is TRBJ2-7; D possibly uses TRBD1 or TRBD2 (5 bases each). CDR1 is SNHLY, CDR2 FYNNEI, per germline. V lost 6 bases and J 2 bases, leaving 8 bases between the germline ends. CDR3 length: 12 residues. The full variable domain, with the rest looked up from reference TRBV2 and TRBJ2-7, is EPEVTQTPSHQVTQMGQEVILRCVPISNHLYFYWYRQILGQKVEFLVSFYNNEISEKSEIFDDQFSVERPDGSNFTLKIRSTKLEDSAMYFCASRGTPYEQYFGPGTRLTVT.

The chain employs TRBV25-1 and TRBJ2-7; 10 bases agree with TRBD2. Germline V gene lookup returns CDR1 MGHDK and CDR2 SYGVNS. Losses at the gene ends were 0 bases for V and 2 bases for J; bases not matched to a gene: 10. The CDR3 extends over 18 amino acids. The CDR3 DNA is TGTGCCAGCAGTGAATATAGGTTAGCGGGGGGTATAACCTACGAGCAGTACTTC. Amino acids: CASSEYRLAGGITYEQYF.